This T cell receptor beta chain was retrieved from a study of OX40 agonist ivuxolimab in advanced cancers. On the study more broadly: Dose-escalation subjects each had hepatocellular carcinoma, melanoma, renal cell or head and neck cancer.

Study results and limitations: The CD4+ and CD8+ T cells in the blood had expanded clonally by week 6 at 0.1 to 3.0 mg/kg.

Remarks on this clone: Its target is not known.

Trimming removed 6 bases from V and 2 bases from J, with 13 bases in between. Germline V gives CDR1 SGHAT, CDR2 FQNNGV. The CDR3 has 14 amino acids. Here immunoSEQ multiplex PCR was the method, and the copy in TCRdb shows in-frame clones only, minus some. The table shows 77,000 or so clones, with roughly 80% occurring only once. The input for sequencing was CD4+ or CD8+ T cells sorted from blood, taken in a trial of the OX40 agonist ivuxolimab. This chain connects TRBV11-2 to TRBJ1-1; weak D call: TRBD1 (6 bases). This TCR derives from an adult with an advanced solid tumor such as melanoma, head and neck, liver or kidney cancer. CDR3 amino acids: CASRQQGGNTEAFF. The CDR3 DNA is TGTGCCAGCAGACAACAGGGAGGTAACACTGAAGCTTTCTTT.